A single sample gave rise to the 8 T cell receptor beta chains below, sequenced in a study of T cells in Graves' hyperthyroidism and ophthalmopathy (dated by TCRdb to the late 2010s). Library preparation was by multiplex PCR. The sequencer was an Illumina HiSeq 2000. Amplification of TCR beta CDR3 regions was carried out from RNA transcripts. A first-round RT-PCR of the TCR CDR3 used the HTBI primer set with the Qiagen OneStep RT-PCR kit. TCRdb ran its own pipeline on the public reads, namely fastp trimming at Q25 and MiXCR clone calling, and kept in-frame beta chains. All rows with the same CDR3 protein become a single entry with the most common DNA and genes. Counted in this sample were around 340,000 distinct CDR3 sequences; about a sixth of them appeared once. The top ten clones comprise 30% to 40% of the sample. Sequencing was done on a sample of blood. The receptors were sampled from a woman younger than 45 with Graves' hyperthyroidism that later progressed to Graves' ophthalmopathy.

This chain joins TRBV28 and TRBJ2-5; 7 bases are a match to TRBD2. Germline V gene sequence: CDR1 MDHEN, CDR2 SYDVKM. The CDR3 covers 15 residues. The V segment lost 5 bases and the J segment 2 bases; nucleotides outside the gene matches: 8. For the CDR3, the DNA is TGTGCCAGCAGTCGACCGGGACTAACACAAGAGACCCAGTACTTC. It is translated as CASSRPGLTQETQYF.

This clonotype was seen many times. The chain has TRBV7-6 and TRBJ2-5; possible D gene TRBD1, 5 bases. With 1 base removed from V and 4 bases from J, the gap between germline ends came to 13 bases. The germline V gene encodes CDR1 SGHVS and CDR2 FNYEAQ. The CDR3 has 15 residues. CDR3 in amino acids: CASSLGGVSGETQYF. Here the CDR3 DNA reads TGTGCCAGCAGCTTAGGGGGCGTTTCGGGAGAGACCCAGTACTTC.

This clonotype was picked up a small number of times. The CDR3 DNA reads as TGCGCCAGCAGCCAAGCACTAGCGGGGTCCTACGAGCAGTACTTC. Encoded protein: CASSQALAGSYEQYF. The chain joins TRBV4-1 to TRBJ2-7; 10 bases match TRBD2. The CDR3 covers 15 residues. Germline CDR1 reads MGHRA; CDR2 reads YSYEKL. Unmatched junction bases numbered 1, after V lost 1 base and J lost 1 base.

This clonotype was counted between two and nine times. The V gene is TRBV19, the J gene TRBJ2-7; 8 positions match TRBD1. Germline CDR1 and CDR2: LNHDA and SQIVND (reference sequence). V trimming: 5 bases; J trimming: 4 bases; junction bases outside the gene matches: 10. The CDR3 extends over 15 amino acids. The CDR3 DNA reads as TGTGCCAGTAGTCCTCGACAGGGGAGCGGTTACGAGCAGTACTTC. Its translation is CASSPRQGSGYEQYF.

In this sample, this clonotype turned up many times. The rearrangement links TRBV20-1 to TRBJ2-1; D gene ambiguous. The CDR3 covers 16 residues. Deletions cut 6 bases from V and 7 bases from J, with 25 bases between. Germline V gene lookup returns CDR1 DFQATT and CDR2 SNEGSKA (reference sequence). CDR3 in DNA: TGCAGTGCAAGTATTTTGGAGCTAATAAAAGGGAATGAGCAGTTCTTC. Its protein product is CSASILELIKGNEQFF.

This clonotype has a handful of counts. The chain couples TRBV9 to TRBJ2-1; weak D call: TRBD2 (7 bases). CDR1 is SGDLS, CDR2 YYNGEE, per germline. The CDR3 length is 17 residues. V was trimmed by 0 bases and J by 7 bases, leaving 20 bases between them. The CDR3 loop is CASSVGGGRSSGNEQFF. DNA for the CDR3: TGTGCCAGCAGCGTAGGGGGGGGCCGCTCCTCGGGGAATGAGCAGTTCTTC.

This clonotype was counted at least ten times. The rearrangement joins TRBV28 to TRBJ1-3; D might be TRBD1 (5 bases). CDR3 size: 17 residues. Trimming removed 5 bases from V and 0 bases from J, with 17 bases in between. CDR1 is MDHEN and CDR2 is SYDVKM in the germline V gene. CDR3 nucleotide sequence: TGTGCCAGCAGTGCGCGGGACTACAGATTCTCTGGAAACACCATATATTTT. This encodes CASSARDYRFSGNTIYF.

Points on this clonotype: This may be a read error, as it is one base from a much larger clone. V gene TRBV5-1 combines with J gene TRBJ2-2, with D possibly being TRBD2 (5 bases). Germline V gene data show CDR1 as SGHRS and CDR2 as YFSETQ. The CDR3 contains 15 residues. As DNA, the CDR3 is TGCGCCAGCAGCCTATTGACACAAAACACCGGGAAGCTGTTTTTT. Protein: CASSLLTQNTGKLFF.